A single sample gave rise to the 23 T cell receptor beta chains below, sequenced in a study of regulatory T cells in long-lasting Graves disease. Arm-PCR with iRepertoire HTBI primers amplified the CDR3 regions for these TCR beta libraries. Each CDR3 protein gets one entry after TCRdb re-called the multiplex PCR reads with MiXCR. The sample has roughly 500,000 distinct CDR3 sequences; 14% are singletons. Documented time point: newly diagnosed GD, antithyroid drugs for less than 3 months. Extracted PBMC RNA gave rise to the TCR library. The sample also formed part of further work on T cells in Graves' hyperthyroidism and ophthalmopathy.

The sample consisted of peripheral blood mononuclear cells (PBMCs), taken at new diagnosis, from a patient treated with antithyroid drugs. The receptor source for this set is a woman between 45 and 65 years old with Graves disease.

The chain has TRBV30 and TRBJ1-3; D gene unclear. Trimming pared 3 bases from V and 9 bases from J, leaving 12 bases between. The CDR3 spans 12 residues. Germline CDR1 GTSNPN, CDR2 SVGIG (reference sequence). Written as DNA, the CDR3 is TGTGCCTGGAGCTCACTTGGAGGCACCATATATTTT. This encodes CAWSSLGGTIYF.

As for this clonotype: A clone one base away is much larger, so this may be a read error. The chain has TRBV29-1 and TRBJ2-5; D tentatively fits TRBD1 or TRBD2 (5 bases each). CDR3 length: 11 amino acids. Germline CDR1 SQVTM, CDR2 ANQGSEA. Trimming stripped 7 bases from V and 5 bases from J, with 11 bases between. The DNA for the CDR3 is TGCAGCGCTGAGTGGGGGGAGACCCAGTACTTC. Encoded protein: CSAEWGETQYF. Full variable domain (remainder filled in from reference TRBV29-1 and TRBJ2-5): SAVISQKPSRDICQRGTSLTIQCQVDSQVTMMFWYRQQPGQSLTLIATANQGSEATYESGFVIDKFPISRPNLTFSTLTVSNMSPEDSSIYLCSAEWGETQYFGPGTRLLVL.

The table lists this clonotype with a few counts. The rearrangement links TRBV7-8 to TRBJ2-3; no clear D. CDR3 length: 17 residues. CDR1 and CDR2 from the germline V gene are SGHVS and FQNEAQ. The V end was cut by 1 base, the J end by 3 bases, with 17 bases between. This chain's CDR3 is CASSLVLRDRLTDTQYF. CDR3 in DNA: TGTGCCAGCAGCTTAGTACTGCGAGACCGACTTACAGATACGCAGTATTTT.

There are a few counts of this clonotype. The rearrangement links TRBV19 to TRBJ1-2; D unresolved. Per germline, CDR1 LNHDA and CDR2 SQIVND (reference sequence). CDR3 length: 12 amino acids. V was cut by 7 bases and J by 7 bases, with 13 bases left in between. The CDR3: CASTFRGGGYTF. The DNA for the CDR3 is TGTGCCAGTACTTTTCGGGGAGGTGGCTACACCTTC.

This clonotype was seen at least ten times. V gene TRBV12-3 or TRBV12-4 combines with J gene TRBJ2-7; D not certain. Trimming left V 5 bases short and J 4 bases short, with 12 bases between. This CDR3 spans 13 amino acids. CDR3 nucleotides: TGTGCCAGCAGTCCAAACTTTGAATACGAGCAGTACTTC. This gives the protein CASSPNFEYEQYF.

The chain joins TRBV20-1 to TRBJ2-4, with a weak D call TRBD2 (6 bases). Trimming removed 6 bases at V and 9 bases at J, with 18 bases between. Looked up from germline, CDR1 is DFQATT and CDR2 is SNEGSKA (reference sequence). This CDR3 contains 13 residues. The CDR3 reads CSAPPGRDTIQYF. The CDR3 coding sequence is TGCAGTGCCCCGCCGGGGCGGGATACCATTCAGTACTTC.

The chain carries TRBV19 and TRBJ2-7; TRBD2 matches 10 bases. Trimming took 4 bases from V and 2 from J; bases not matched to a gene: 2. CDR3 length: 14 amino acids. The germline CDR1 and CDR2 sequences are LNHDA and SQIVND (reference sequence). CDR3 in amino acids: CASSTSGSAYEQYF. CDR3 DNA sequence: TGTGCCAGTAGTACTAGCGGGAGTGCCTACGAGCAGTACTTC.

The chain recombines TRBV9 with TRBJ2-1; D remains ambiguous. V lost 3 bases and J 10 bases, leaving 11 bases between the germline ends. Germline CDR1 reads SGDLS; CDR2 reads YYNGEE. This CDR3 is built from 12 residues. Here the CDR3 reads CASSAHAREQFF. CDR3 bases: TGTGCCAGCAGCGCCCACGCTCGCGAGCAGTTCTTC.

This clonotype was counted between two and nine times. V gene TRBV30 combines with J gene TRBJ2-1; 12 nucleotides agree with TRBD2. Trimming removed 7 bases from V and 2 bases from J; junction bases left unmatched: 9. The germline V gene encodes CDR1 GTSNPN and CDR2 SVGIG (reference sequence). The CDR3 is made up of 16 amino acids. CDR3 amino acids: CASSLTSGRTYNEQFF. In DNA, the CDR3 is TGTGCCTCCTCACTGACTAGCGGGAGAACCTACAATGAGCAGTTCTTC.

This clonotype was seen a few times. This rearrangement joins TRBV12-3 or TRBV12-4 to TRBJ2-1; perhaps TRBD2 as D (5 bases). This CDR3 has 15 residues. The V end lost 6 bases, the J end lost 0 bases, and 12 bases lay between the germline ends. In DNA, the CDR3 is TGTGCCAGCAGGGCCCCGGGGAGCTCCTACAATGAGCAGTTCTTC. This codes for CASRAPGSSYNEQFF.

This clonotype showed up just a few times. The V gene is TRBV28, the J gene TRBJ2-1, with TRBD2 identical over 12 bases. V lost 5 bases to trimming and J lost 7 bases; unmatched junction nucleotides: 3. The germline gives CDR1 MDHEN, CDR2 SYDVKM. The CDR3 spans 14 residues. In DNA form, the CDR3 reads TGTGCCAGCAGTAAGACTAGCGGGAGTAATGAGCAGTTCTTC. This translates into CASSKTSGSNEQFF.

This chain joins TRBV28 and TRBJ1-5, with TRBD1 matching 9 bases. The germline CDR1 and CDR2 sequences are MDHEN and SYDVKM. V shed 0 bases and J 2 bases; nucleotides not matched to a gene: 2. The CDR3 totals 16 residues. The CDR3 region has the DNA TGTGCCAGCAGTTTATGGGGACAGGGCCGCAATCAGCCCCAGCATTTT. Translated, it gives CASSLWGQGRNQPQHF.

Notes on this clonotype: A single base separates this from a much larger clone, so it may be a read error. The chain is built from TRBV3-1 and TRBJ2-5; 7 bases are a match to TRBD1. Germline V lookup: CDR1 LGHDT, CDR2 YNNKEL (reference sequence). The CDR3 extends over 13 amino acids. The DNA of the CDR3 is TGTACCAGCAGCCAAGGGACAGAAGAGACCCAGTACTTC. Protein product: CTSSQGTEETQYF.

There are many counts of this clonotype. The chain employs TRBV28 and TRBJ2-7, with 13 positions matching TRBD2. The germline V gene encodes CDR1 MDHEN and CDR2 SYDVKM. There are 15 residues in the CDR3. V lost 7 bases, J lost 3 bases, and 6 bases stayed unmatched. The CDR3 spells CASTGLAGDDYEQYF. The CDR3 bases are TGTGCCAGCACCGGACTAGCGGGAGACGACTACGAGCAGTACTTC. Full variable domain (remainder filled in from reference TRBV28 and TRBJ2-7): DVKVTQSSRYLVKRTGEKVFLECVQDMDHENMFWYRQDPGLGLRLIYFSYDVKMKEKGDIPEGYSVSREKKERFSLILESASTNQTSMYLCASTGLAGDDYEQYFGPGTRLTVT.

This clonotype has more than one count but fewer than ten. V gene TRBV9 combines with J gene TRBJ2-3; 10 bases align to TRBD2. The CDR3 is 15 residues long. With V trimmed by 4 bases and J by 4 bases, 6 bases remained unmatched. Germline CDR1 reads SGDLS; CDR2 reads YYNGEE. The CDR3 protein is CASSPPGTSADTQYF. The CDR3 DNA reads TGTGCCAGCAGCCCCCCCGGGACTAGCGCAGATACGCAGTATTTT.

This clonotype was recorded many times. The chain links TRBV28 to TRBJ2-7; 8 nucleotides line up with TRBD1. The length of the CDR3 is 14 residues. Germline lookup yields CDR1 MDHEN and CDR2 SYDVKM. The J segment lost 3 bases and the V segment lost 6 bases, leaving 7 bases of the junction unmatched. The chain's CDR3 is CASSIGTGFYEQYF. Here the CDR3 DNA reads TGTGCCAGCAGCATCGGGACAGGCTTCTACGAGCAGTACTTC.

At least ten counts were recorded for this clonotype. V and J are TRBV11-2 and TRBJ2-7; D perhaps matches TRBD2 (7 bases). Trimming left V 1 base short and J 5 bases short, with 18 bases between. Germline loops: CDR1 SGHAT, CDR2 FQNNGV. The CDR3 runs 16 residues. The CDR3 DNA reads as TGTGCCAGCAGCTTAGGCAGGGGAGGGGTTCACAACGAGCAGTACTTC. It codes for CASSLGRGGVHNEQYF.

This clonotype was found many times. This sequence joins TRBV3-1 and TRBJ2-1; TRBD2 might be the D (6 bases). The assigned J gene may be wrong: the sequence end matches TRBJ2-5 better. The germline V gene encodes CDR1 LGHDT and CDR2 YNNKEL (reference sequence). This CDR3 is 14 amino acids long. The CDR3 DNA reads TGTGCCAGCAGCCAAGACGCACGGGGGGAGACCCAGTACTTC. Translated, it gives CASSQDARGETQYF.

There are a few counts of this clonotype. The chain joins TRBV30 to TRBJ2-3; a possible D gene is TRBD2 (6 bases). V gave up 3 bases and J gave up 3 bases, with 10 bases separating them. The CDR3 runs to 13 residues. Per the germline V gene, CDR1 is GTSNPN and CDR2 is SVGIG (reference sequence). The CDR3 bases are TGTGCCTGGAGGAAGCGGGCGACAGATACGCAGTATTTT. Amino acids: CAWRKRATDTQYF.

This clonotype was recorded many times. The chain is built from TRBV29-1 and TRBJ2-7, with 7 positions matching TRBD2. The CDR3 is made up of 16 amino acids. CDR1 and CDR2 (germline): SQVTM, ANQGSEA. With 2 bases clipped from V and 5 bases from J, the junction kept 15 bases outside the gene matches. The CDR3 sequence is CSVELGGSTMENEQYF. CDR3 bases: TGCAGCGTTGAACTGGGAGGGAGTACAATGGAAAACGAGCAGTACTTC.

This clonotype occurred a few times. The chain links TRBV11-1 to TRBJ2-5, with 8 bases that match TRBD2. The junction had 12 bases not matched to a gene; V was cut back by 4 bases and J by 2 bases. The CDR3 runs to 17 residues. Germline V gene sequence: CDR1 SGHAT, CDR2 FQDESV (reference sequence). CDR3 sequence: CASSSYSGREDQETQYF. CDR3 DNA sequence: TGTGCCAGCAGCTCATATTCCGGGCGGGAGGATCAAGAGACCCAGTACTTC.

This clonotype showed up many times. The rearrangement uses TRBV11-2 and TRBJ1-5; D is uncertain. CDR1 is SGHAT, CDR2 FQNNGV, per germline. This CDR3 contains 16 residues. V shed 0 bases and J shed 1 base, with 10 bases lying between them. The CDR3 sequence: CASSLDLGSSNQPQHF. The CDR3 DNA reads TGTGCCAGCAGCTTAGATTTAGGGTCGAGCAATCAGCCCCAGCATTTT. The entire variable domain, with the rest obtained from reference TRBV11-2 and TRBJ1-5, is as follows: EAGVAQSPRYKIIEKRQSVAFWCNPISGHATLYWYQQILGQGPKLLIQFQNNGVVDDSQLPKDRFSAERLKGVDSTLKIQPAKLEDSAVYLCASSLDLGSSNQPQHFGDGTRLSIL.

For this clonotype: A single base separates this from a much larger clone, so it may be a read error. The J gene is TRBJ2-5, the V gene TRBV6-2 or TRBV6-3, with D possibly called TRBD1 or TRBD2 (6 bases each). CDR3 length: 16 residues. From germline, CDR1 is MNHEY and CDR2 SVGEGT. CDR3 region: CAGSYWGASNQETQYF. CDR3 in DNA: TGTGCCGGCAGTTACTGGGGGGCTTCTAACCAAGAGACCCAGTACTTC.